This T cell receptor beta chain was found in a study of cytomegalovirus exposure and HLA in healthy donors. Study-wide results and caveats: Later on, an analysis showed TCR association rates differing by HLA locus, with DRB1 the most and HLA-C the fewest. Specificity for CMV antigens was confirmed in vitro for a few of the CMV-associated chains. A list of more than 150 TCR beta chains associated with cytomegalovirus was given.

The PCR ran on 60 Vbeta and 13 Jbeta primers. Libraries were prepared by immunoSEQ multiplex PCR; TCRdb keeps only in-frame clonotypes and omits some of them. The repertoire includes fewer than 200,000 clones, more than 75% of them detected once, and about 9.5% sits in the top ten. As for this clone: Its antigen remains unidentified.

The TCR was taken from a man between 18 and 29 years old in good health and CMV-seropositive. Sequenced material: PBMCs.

This CDR3 is CASSETSGGSYNEQFF. The CDR3 DNA follows: TGCGCCAGCAGTGAGACTAGCGGGGGGTCCTACAATGAGCAGTTCTTC. The chain uses TRBV10-2 and TRBJ2-1; 12 bases agree with TRBD2. This CDR3 comprises 16 residues. Trimming removed 2 bases from V and 1 base from J; junction bases left unmatched: 0. Germline V gene lookup returns CDR1 WSHSY and CDR2 SAAADI.